The 22 T cell receptor beta chains in this list originate from one sample, sequenced in a study. TCRdb recomputed calls from the RT-PCR reads with MiXCR, one row per CDR3 protein. The sample comprises about 700,000 distinct CDR3 sequences, 14% of which are singletons, and roughly 4% rests with the top ten. The sequencing input was memory CD4+ T cells from blood. Receptor source: a female donor in good health, serving as a healthy control.

This clonotype has only a few counts. The chain is built from TRBV7-2 and TRBJ1-1; D may be TRBD1 (6 bases). Trimming took 4 bases from V and 4 from J, leaving 10 bases between them. The V gene's germline CDR1 is SGHTA and CDR2 FQGNSA. CDR3 length equals 13 residues. CDR3 region: CASSYREGTEAFF. CDR3 nucleotide sequence: TGTGCCAGCAGCTACAGGGAGGGCACTGAAGCTTTCTTT. Complete variable domain (other parts from reference TRBV7-2 and TRBJ1-1): GAGVSQSPSNKVTEKGKDVELRCDPISGHTALYWYRQSLGQGLEFLIYFQGNSAPDKSGLPSDRFSAERTGGSVSTLTIQRTQQEDSAVYLCASSYREGTEAFFGQGTRLTVV.

The rearrangement uses TRBV5-5 and TRBJ1-5; D call uncertain. V gave up 4 bases and J gave up 7 bases, with 12 bases separating them. In germline, CDR1 is SGHKS, CDR2 YYEKEE (reference sequence). The CDR3 is made up of 13 amino acids. CDR3 residues: CASSLLVGQPQHF. CDR3 coding DNA: TGTGCCAGCAGCCTCCTCGTCGGGCAGCCCCAGCATTTT.

The gene calls are TRBV7-2 and TRBJ1-4; D is undetermined. This CDR3 has 13 amino acids. The V gene lost 2 bases and the J gene lost 5 bases, with 6 bases spanning the gap. Germline values: CDR1 SGHTA, CDR2 FQGNSA. The CDR3 here is CASSLMKNEKLFF. For the CDR3, the DNA is TGTGCCAGCAGCTTAATGAAGAATGAAAAACTGTTTTTT.

This clonotype was detected only a few times. At one of its ends the junction is not consistent with the germline gene, which may arise from a read error. The chain couples TRBV20-1 to TRBJ2-7; 7 nucleotides align to TRBD2. The CDR3 spans 14 residues. Germline assignment: CDR1 DFQATT and CDR2 SNEGSKA (reference sequence). The CDR3 bases are TGCGGTGCAAAACCGGGACTATACGACTCCGAGCAGTACTTC. Encoded protein: CGAKPGLYDSEQYF.

This clonotype was counted many times. The V gene is TRBV28, the J gene TRBJ2-7; D remains ambiguous. Per germline, CDR1 MDHEN and CDR2 SYDVKM. The V end was cut by 9 bases, the J end by 4 bases, with 16 bases between. This CDR3 is 13 amino acids long. The CDR3 nucleotides read TGTGCCAGTTCTCACCTCCCGATGTACGAGCAGTACTTC. This codes for CASSHLPMYEQYF.

This clonotype was seen more than once but under ten times. The chain is built from TRBV5-1 and TRBJ2-7; a possible D gene is TRBD2 (5 bases). The V end lost 1 base, the J end lost 4 bases, and 12 bases lay between the germline ends. There are 14 residues in the CDR3. Germline V gene data show CDR1 as SGHRS and CDR2 as YFSETQ. CDR3 DNA sequence: TGCGCCAGCAGCTTGACTAGTCCCCCGTACGAGCAGTACTTC. Its protein product is CASSLTSPPYEQYF.

This clonotype occurred many times. V and J are TRBV29-1 and TRBJ2-1, with a possible D match to TRBD1 (6 bases). Trimming took off 4 bases at V and 9 bases at J, with 13 bases between the two ends. CDR3 size: 12 residues. CDR1 is SQVTM, CDR2 ANQGSEA, per germline. CDR3 sequence reads: CSVVWQGIEQFF. The CDR3 bases are TGCAGCGTTGTGTGGCAGGGGATTGAGCAGTTCTTC.

This chain connects TRBV24-1 to TRBJ2-1; D remains unclear. CDR3 length: 13 amino acids. CDR1 and CDR2 from the germline V gene are KGHDR and SFDVKD. The V and J ends lost 10 bases and 7 bases respectively, with 16 bases between them. The CDR3 DNA reads as TGTGCCACAACGGATCGCGCGACTAATGAGCAGTTCTTC. It encodes CATTDRATNEQFF.

Comments on this clonotype: A read error may explain this, as a much larger clone is one base away. The rearrangement joins TRBV15 to TRBJ2-1; 8 nucleotides align to TRBD2. Germline V CDR1 and CDR2: LNHNV, YYDKDF (reference sequence). This CDR3 has 14 residues. CDR3 region: CASREGLASPEQFF. The CDR3 DNA follows: TGTGCCTCCAGGGAAGGACTAGCCTCCCCTGAGCAGTTCTTC.

The chain links TRBV20-1 to TRBJ2-7; no reliable D call. The CDR3 consists of 15 residues. The germline V and J ends were trimmed by 6 bases and 5 bases, with 23 bases remaining between them. The germline CDR1 and CDR2 sequences are DFQATT and SNEGSKA (reference sequence). Written as DNA, the CDR3 is TGCAGTGCCCCCGTTTCGACACTGGGAAGCCACGAGCAGTACTTC. Translated: CSAPVSTLGSHEQYF.

In this sample, this clonotype turned up a few times. The V and J genes are TRBV5-1 and TRBJ2-7; D unclear. The CDR3 totals 13 residues. Trimming took off 1 base at V and 5 bases at J, with 10 bases between the two ends. Germline V gene sequence: CDR1 SGHRS, CDR2 YFSETQ. CDR3 region: CASSLMPADEQYF. The CDR3 DNA reads TGCGCCAGCAGCTTGATGCCCGCCGACGAGCAGTACTTC.

The chain is built from TRBV20-1 and TRBJ1-4, with D maybe TRBD1 (5 bases). In germline, CDR1 is DFQATT, CDR2 SNEGSKA (reference sequence). Trimming left V 0 bases short and J 4 bases short, with 6 bases between. The CDR3 has 13 residues. This CDR3 is CSAREGVNEKLFF. CDR3 sequence (DNA): TGCAGTGCTAGAGAAGGGGTTAATGAAAAACTGTTTTTT.

The chain couples TRBV29-1 to TRBJ2-7; possibly TRBD1 or TRBD2 for D (6 bases each). CDR1 SQVTM and CDR2 ANQGSEA come from the germline V gene. V was pared by 6 bases and J by 4 bases, with 25 bases between. The CDR3 is 16 residues long. The CDR3 reads CSVAGGHPEAGYEQYF. The CDR3 coding sequence is TGCAGCGTCGCCGGGGGCCACCCCGAAGCCGGGTACGAGCAGTACTTC.

The table lists this clonotype with many counts. V is TRBV20-1 and J is TRBJ1-5; D gene uncertain. The CDR3 runs to 13 residues. V was shortened by 1 base and J by 3 bases, with 7 bases between the two germline ends. From germline, CDR1 is DFQATT and CDR2 SNEGSKA (reference sequence). CDR3 protein: CSARGALNQPQHF. The CDR3 DNA is TGCAGTGCTAGAGGGGCCCTCAATCAGCCCCAGCATTTT.

The V gene is TRBV6-4, the J gene TRBJ2-5, with D tentatively TRBD2 (7 bases). Per germline, CDR1 MRHNA and CDR2 SNTAGT. The CDR3 covers 16 residues. Trimming removed 2 bases from V and 11 bases from J, with 24 bases in between. The CDR3 coding sequence is TGTGCCAGCAGTGACGGGATGGGGGGGCCGAGCGGTGAGCAGTACTTC. Translating gives CASSDGMGGPSGEQYF.

This clonotype was counted between two and nine times. Relative to the germline gene, one junction end is altered; a read error may explain this. The rearrangement links TRBV7-7 to TRBJ2-3; D is unclear. Germline lookup yields CDR1 SSHAT and CDR2 FNYEAQ (reference sequence). The length of the CDR3 is 13 residues. CDR3 sequence reads: CASSQLGTDTQYF. The CDR3 nucleotides read TGTGCTAGCAGCCAACTGGGGACAGATACGCAGTATTTT.

The CDR3 is CASSSLRTRSTGELFF. In DNA, the CDR3 is TGTGCCAGCAGTTCATTAAGGACACGATCCACCGGGGAGCTGTTTTTT. The chain is built from TRBV28 and TRBJ2-2; D possibly corresponds to TRBD1 (5 bases). Germline-derived CDR1 and CDR2 are MDHEN and SYDVKM. This CDR3 has 16 amino acids. Trimming took off 4 bases at V and 4 bases at J, with 16 bases between the two ends.

The sample holds many counts of this clonotype. The CDR3 sequence is CAIRTGQAQGEQYF. CDR3 nucleotide sequence: TGTGCCATCAGGACGGGACAGGCACAGGGCGAGCAGTACTTC. This chain uses TRBV10-3 with TRBJ2-7, with 8 bases fitting TRBD1. Germline loops: CDR1 ENHRY, CDR2 SYGVKD. The junction had 10 bases not matched to a gene; V was cut back by 6 bases and J by 6 bases. The CDR3 has 14 amino acids.

This clonotype was seen many times. V usage is TRBV7-2 and J usage is TRBJ1-5; possible D gene TRBD1, 6 bases. This CDR3 is built from 13 residues. Germline V gene lookup returns CDR1 SGHTA and CDR2 FQGNSA. Trimming took 3 bases from V and 6 from J, leaving 9 bases between them. The CDR3 DNA reads as TGTGCCAGCAGCTTGGGGGGCAGTCAGCCCCAGCATTTT. Its translation: CASSLGGSQPQHF.

In its sample, this clonotype was seen a few times. The chain links TRBV11-2 to TRBJ2-2; weak D call: TRBD2 (6 bases). The CDR3 loop spans 15 amino acids. CDR1 and CDR2 (germline): SGHAT, FQNNGV. V gave up 2 bases and J gave up 4 bases, with 11 bases separating them. DNA of the CDR3: TGTGCCAGCAGCTTAATGGGGGGTGCCACCGGGGAGCTGTTTTTT. Its protein is CASSLMGGATGELFF.

This clonotype occurred a few times. This may stem from a read error, because a much larger clone lies one nucleotide away. CDR3: CASSVPGQGYEQYF. The CDR3, as DNA: TGTGCCAGCAGTGTACCGGGACAGGGCTACGAGCAGTACTTC. The rearrangement joins TRBV6-6 to TRBJ2-7; 9 bases map to TRBD1. The ends lost 5 bases at V and 3 bases at J; junction bases unmatched: 5. The CDR3 sequence is 14 residues long. Germline CDR1 is MNHNY and CDR2 is SVGAGI (reference sequence).

This clonotype was seen a few times. This chain links TRBV12-3 or TRBV12-4 with TRBJ2-7, with 9 nucleotides matching TRBD2. V trimming: 2 bases; J trimming: 6 bases; junction bases outside the gene matches: 11. The length of the CDR3 is 16 residues. The CDR3 sequence: CASSLSIGREGIEQYF. The CDR3 nucleotides are TGTGCCAGCAGTTTATCTATAGGGCGGGAGGGTATCGAGCAGTACTTC.